The sequence of this T cell receptor (beta chain) was determined in a study of neurological immune-mediated disorders. General observations from the study: When grouped phylogenetically, the repertoires of 18 of the 34 multiple sclerosis patients fell together in one related-CDR3 cluster, which is a possible signature. HTLV-1-associated myelopathy ranked highest for TCR clonal expansion and multiple sclerosis lowest, beneath healthy controls.

The sample holds many counts of this clonotype. Its antigen remains unknown. Trimming stripped 5 bases from V and 4 bases from J, with 18 bases between. Germline V gene sequence: CDR1 GTSNPN, CDR2 SVGIG (reference sequence). There are 15 residues in the CDR3. By 5'RACE with 10-nucleotide random UMIs, the cDNA was made. MiXCR, applied by TCRdb to the 5' RACE reads, yields one record per CDR3 protein. The repertoire has about 120,000 distinct CDR3 sequences, about 3.2% of them found once; the top ten carry around 1.2%. Sequencing was carried out using PBMCs. This receptor was obtained from a woman under 40 with multiple sclerosis. This chain uses TRBV30 with TRBJ2-1, with a weak D call TRBD2 (7 bases). CDR3 region: CAWARGKRGYNEQFF. CDR3 DNA sequence: TGTGCCTGGGCTAGGGGGAAGCGGGGATACAATGAGCAGTTCTTC.